The 11 T cell receptor beta chains listed next were all sequenced from one sample in a study of blood T cell repertoires in COVID-19 (dated by TCRdb to 2018 to 2020). Preparation of the library involved the immunoSEQ multiplex PCR assay. This is the immuneACCESS table as TCRdb keeps it, with only in-frame sequences that have V and J called. A part of the clones is gone; compared with another copy, unresolved V genes explain less than half, and the rest is unexplained. This sample holds 430,000 or so clones; approximately 90% were observed only once. Of the sample, about 0.91% falls within the top ten clones. Sequenced sample: peripheral blood. Receptor source: a man aged 18 to 29 with COVID-19, enrolled during active disease.

This clone has just one count. V and J are TRBV3-1 (or the pseudogene TRBV3-2) and TRBJ2-3; 7 bases agree with TRBD2. CDR3 length: 16 amino acids. Trimming took 6 bases from V and 9 from J; bases not matched to a gene: 18. The germline V gene encodes CDR1 LGHDT and CDR2 YNNKEL (reference sequence). This chain's CDR3 is CASRSSRESPGLTQYF. CDR3 DNA sequence: TGTGCCAGCAGGTCCTCTAGAGAGTCACCGGGACTAACGCAGTATTTT.

This chain links TRBV19 with TRBJ1-4; D remains unclear. CDR3 length: 13 residues. V shed 7 bases and J shed 2 bases, with 8 bases lying between them. The germline V gene has CDR1 LNHDA and CDR2 SQIVND (reference sequence). The CDR3 sequence is CASMSLTNEKLFF. DNA of the CDR3: TGTGCCAGTATGAGTCTCACTAATGAAAAACTGTTTTTT. The complete variable domain, with remaining parts taken from reference TRBV19 and TRBJ1-4, reads DGGITQSPKYLFRKEGQNVTLSCEQNLNHDAMYWYRQDPGQGLRLIYYSQIVNDFQKGDIAEGYSVSREKKESFPLTVTSAQKNPTAFYLCASMSLTNEKLFFGSGTQLSVL.

The chain couples TRBV25-1 to TRBJ2-7; D is unresolved. Trimming left V 5 bases short and J 4 bases short, with 9 bases between. This CDR3 spans 12 amino acids. From germline, CDR1 is MGHDK and CDR2 SYGVNS. The CDR3 nucleotides are TGTGCCAGCAGTCCACACTATTACGAGCAGTACTTC. This gives the protein CASSPHYYEQYF.

The chain recombines TRBV11-2 with TRBJ1-1; no clear D. Trimming left V 4 bases short and J 0 bases short, with 9 bases between. This CDR3 comprises 14 residues. Germline-derived CDR1 and CDR2 are SGHAT and FQNNGV. Here the CDR3 reads CASSSRGMNTEAFF. The DNA of the CDR3 is TGTGCCAGCAGCTCGAGAGGTATGAACACTGAAGCTTTCTTT.

The chain carries TRBV7-9 and TRBJ2-1; 14 bases are a match to TRBD2. The CDR3 spans 17 residues. Germline V gene lookup returns CDR1 SEHNR and CDR2 FQNEAQ (reference sequence). The V segment lost 6 bases and the J segment 8 bases; nucleotides outside the gene matches: 12. The CDR3 sequence: CASSPNSGTSGSHEQFF. The CDR3 region has the DNA TGTGCCAGCAGTCCGAACTCCGGGACTAGCGGGAGTCATGAGCAGTTCTTC. Based on the CDR3 plus reference TRBV7-9 and TRBJ2-1, the full variable domain is DTGVSQNPRHKITKRGQNVTFRCDPISEHNRLYWYRQTLGQGPEFLTYFQNEAQLEKSRLLSDRFSAERPKGSFSTLEIQRTEQGDSAMYLCASSPNSGTSGSHEQFFGPGTRLTVL.

V and J are TRBV6-1 and TRBJ1-2; D is possibly TRBD1 (5 bases). The CDR3 sequence is 13 residues long. Trimming took 0 bases from V and 8 from J, leaving 10 bases between them. The germline CDR1 and CDR2 sequences are MNHNS and SASEGT. The CDR3 is CASSEAGGEGYTF. DNA for the CDR3: TGTGCCAGCAGTGAAGCTGGGGGGGAGGGCTACACCTTC.

This CDR3 reads CASSPARPSYEQYF. The CDR3 nucleotides are TGTGCCAGCAGCCCCGCCAGGCCCTCCTACGAGCAGTACTTC. V and J are TRBV11-3 and TRBJ2-7; D is undetermined. The germline V gene has CDR1 SGHNT and CDR2 YENEEA. The CDR3 totals 14 residues. Between the trimmed V and J ends, which lost 5 bases and 0 bases, there was a span of 11 bases.

The DNA of the CDR3 is TGTGCTAGTGGTTTGGTACTTGGACAGGGGAATCACGAGCAGTACTTC. It translates to CASGLVLGQGNHEQYF. The genes are TRBV12-5 and TRBJ2-7; 9 bases are a match to TRBD1. Trimming removed 0 bases from V and 5 bases from J; junction bases left unmatched: 8. This CDR3 is 16 amino acids long. Germline values: CDR1 LGHNT, CDR2 FRNRAP. The full variable domain, in which reference TRBV12-5 and TRBJ2-7 provide the parts outside the CDR3, is DARVTQTPRHKVTEMGQEVTMRCQPILGHNTVFWYRQTMMQGLELLAYFRNRAPLDDSGMPKDRFSAEMPDATLATLKIQPSEPRDSAVYFCASGLVLGQGNHEQYFGPGTRLTVT.

The rearrangement links TRBV11-2 to TRBJ2-1, with 9 bases that match TRBD2. The CDR3 is 15 residues long. Germline V CDR1 and CDR2: SGHAT, FQNNGV. V gave up 2 bases and J gave up 12 bases; unmatched junction bases: 11. CDR3 sequence reads: CASSLSEASGGPQFF. In DNA form, the CDR3 reads TGTGCCAGCAGCTTATCTGAGGCCAGCGGGGGGCCGCAGTTCTTC.

The rearrangement joins TRBV1 to TRBJ1-6; whether TRBD1, the table's D call, matches the DNA was not checked. TRBV1 is classified as a pseudogene. The CDR3 covers 18 residues. CDR3 coding DNA: TGCACCAGCAGCCAGGACATTCTGATCCCATCTTATAATTCACCCCTCCACTTT. This translates into CTSSQDILIPSYNSPLHF.

This clone was counted a single time. V is TRBV5-5 and J is TRBJ2-2; 9 bases are a match to TRBD1. In germline, CDR1 is SGHKS, CDR2 YYEKEE (reference sequence). V lost 5 bases and J lost 4; bases outside the gene matches: 3. This CDR3 comprises 14 residues. The CDR3 nucleotides read TGTGCCAGCAGACAGGGACAGGGCACCGGGGAGCTGTTTTTT. Translation gives CASRQGQGTGELFF. The full variable domain, rest sourced from reference TRBV5-5 and TRBJ2-2, is DAGVTQSPTHLIKTRGQQVTLRCSPISGHKSVSWYQQVLGQGPQFIFQYYEKEERGRGNFPDRFSARQFPNYSSELNVNALLLGDSALYLCASRQGQGTGELFFGEGSRLTVL.